This T cell receptor beta chain was identified during a study of T cells in Graves' hyperthyroidism and ophthalmopathy. CDR3 length: 17 amino acids. Trimming stripped 0 bases from V and 1 base from J, with 18 bases between. Germline values: CDR1 DFQATT, CDR2 SNEGSKA (reference sequence). From RNA transcripts, TCR beta CDR3 regions were amplified. First-round RT-PCR of the TCR CDR3 relied on the HTBI primer set. One entry per CDR3 protein results from TCRdb running MiXCR on the multiplex PCR reads. The sample yields 450,000 to 550,000 distinct CDR3 sequences, 24% seen once. This clonotype was counted at least ten times.

Sequenced material: blood. This clonotype was obtained from a young woman with Graves' ophthalmopathy. This sequence joins TRBV20-1 and TRBJ1-2; possibly TRBD1 for D (5 bases). CDR3 DNA: TGCAGTGCTAGAGATCCGAGCCAGGGCGGGATTAACTATGGCTACACCTTC. This translates into CSARDPSQGGINYGYTF.